This passage covers 25 T cell receptor beta chains from one sample sequenced in a study of T cells in Graves' hyperthyroidism and ophthalmopathy. The CDR3 regions of TCR beta were amplified from RNA transcripts. Carried out on the TCR CDR3, a first-round RT-PCR used the HTBI primer set. TCRdb passed the multiplex PCR reads through MiXCR, listing each CDR3 protein once. This table has a few hundred thousand distinct CDR3 sequences, roughly a sixth appearing once. Material for sequencing was blood. The receptors come from a woman between 25 and 40 years old with Graves' ophthalmopathy.

This clonotype was seen a handful of times. The chain employs TRBV5-1 and TRBJ2-1; 8 nucleotides line up with TRBD1. Looked up from germline, CDR1 is SGHRS and CDR2 is YFSETQ. J was trimmed by 7 bases and V by 2 bases; bases with no gene match: 8. The CDR3 length is 15 residues. The CDR3 region is CASSFADRDRNEQFF. Written as DNA, the CDR3 is TGCGCCAGCAGCTTTGCGGACAGGGACCGGAATGAGCAGTTCTTC.

The V and J genes are TRBV20-1 and TRBJ2-7; perhaps TRBD2 as D (6 bases). Germline CDR1 DFQATT, CDR2 SNEGSKA (reference sequence). The germline V and J ends were trimmed by 3 bases and 6 bases, with 18 bases remaining between them. This CDR3 spans 14 amino acids. CDR3 sequence reads: CSASKAGTRSEQYF. CDR3 DNA: TGCAGTGCTAGTAAAGCGGGTACCCGTAGCGAGCAGTACTTC.

This chain connects TRBV5-4 to TRBJ1-1, with TRBD1 as a possible D gene (6 bases). Trimming took off 1 base at V and 3 bases at J, with 10 bases between the two ends. The length of the CDR3 is 14 residues. From germline, CDR1 is SGHNT and CDR2 YYREEE (reference sequence). CDR3 DNA: TGTGCCAGCAGCTTGACGGGGGCGGACACTGAAGCTTTCTTT. This encodes CASSLTGADTEAFF.

The genes are TRBV9 and TRBJ2-2, with 12 bases lining up with TRBD2. Germline trimming cut 0 bases from V and 1 base from J; bases unmatched to any gene: 4. The CDR3 contains 18 residues. The germline V gene encodes CDR1 SGDLS and CDR2 YYNGEE. Written as DNA, the CDR3 is TGTGCCAGCAGCGTAGCTACGGGACTAGCGGGGAACACCGGGGAGCTGTTTTTT. It translates to CASSVATGLAGNTGELFF.

The chain couples TRBV7-3 to TRBJ2-1, with 9 bases matching TRBD2. Germline CDR1 reads SGHTA; CDR2 reads FQGTGA. This CDR3 is 16 amino acids long. V lost 1 base and J lost 9; bases outside the gene matches: 10. CDR3 nucleotide sequence: TGTGCCAGCAGCTTAAAAGGCCATAGCGGGAGTAGTGAGCAGTTCTTC. Protein sequence: CASSLKGHSGSSEQFF.

The gene calls are TRBV24-1 and TRBJ2-5; D gene ambiguous. In germline, CDR1 is KGHDR, CDR2 SFDVKD. Deletions cut 3 bases from V and 0 bases from J, with 10 bases between. The CDR3 covers 15 residues. The CDR3 sequence: CATSDQRVDQETQYF. In DNA form, the CDR3 reads TGTGCCACCAGTGATCAAAGGGTAGACCAAGAGACCCAGTACTTC.

This clonotype occurred a few times. A much larger clone differs from this one at a single base, so this may be a read error. The chain joins TRBV7-2 to TRBJ2-7; TRBD2 is a possible D gene (5 bases). Germline V lookup: CDR1 SGHTA, CDR2 FQGNSA. V lost 3 bases, J lost 5 bases, and 14 bases lay in between. CDR3 length equals 14 residues. The CDR3 DNA reads TGTACCAGCAGCTTGCGTTTGGTTAGCGACGAGCAGTACTTC. Translation gives CTSSLRLVSDEQYF.

In this sample, this clonotype turned up many times. V and J are TRBV20-1 and TRBJ1-2, with D possibly matching TRBD1 (5 bases). V was cut by 5 bases and J by 2 bases, with 15 bases left in between. Per germline, CDR1 DFQATT and CDR2 SNEGSKA (reference sequence). The CDR3 contains 14 residues. CDR3 nucleotide sequence: TGCAGTGCTGCCCACCTCGACAGCAACTATGGCTACACCTTC. This encodes CSAAHLDSNYGYTF.

There are many counts of this clonotype. V usage is TRBV20-1 and J usage is TRBJ1-1, with 7 bases matching TRBD1. The junction had 5 bases not matched to a gene; V was cut back by 0 bases and J by 4 bases. CDR3 length: 14 residues. Germline lookup yields CDR1 DFQATT and CDR2 SNEGSKA (reference sequence). The CDR3 is CSARDTGEGTEAFF. DNA for the CDR3: TGCAGTGCTAGAGATACAGGGGAGGGCACTGAAGCTTTCTTT.

There are many counts of this clonotype. This rearrangement joins TRBV11-2 to TRBJ2-3; 7 nucleotides align to TRBD2. The CDR3 has 12 residues. Germline CDR1 and CDR2: SGHAT and FQNNGV. J was trimmed by 6 bases and V by 5 bases; bases with no gene match: 2. The CDR3 DNA reads as TGTGCCAGCAGCGGGGAGGGGGATACGCAGTATTTT. Translation: CASSGEGDTQYF. The full variable domain, in which reference TRBV11-2 and TRBJ2-3 provide the parts outside the CDR3, is EAGVAQSPRYKIIEKRQSVAFWCNPISGHATLYWYQQILGQGPKLLIQFQNNGVVDDSQLPKDRFSAERLKGVDSTLKIQPAKLEDSAVYLCASSGEGDTQYFGPGTRLTVL.

This clonotype was detected many times. The rearrangement uses TRBV11-3 and TRBJ2-7, with 11 bases identical to TRBD2. The length of the CDR3 is 15 residues. The germline CDR1 and CDR2 sequences are SGHNT and YENEEA. With 5 bases clipped from V and 0 bases from J, the junction kept 3 bases outside the gene matches. CDR3 in amino acids: CASSATSGSSYEQYF. In DNA, the CDR3 is TGTGCCAGCAGCGCCACTAGCGGGAGCTCCTACGAGCAGTACTTC.

This clonotype was seen repeatedly, ten times or more. This chain links TRBV24-1 with TRBJ2-5; 10 bases map to TRBD2. The length of the CDR3 is 17 residues. Losses at the gene ends were 4 bases for V and 5 bases for J; bases not matched to a gene: 12. CDR1 is KGHDR, CDR2 SFDVKD, per germline. CDR3: CATSEPAGGVGVETQYF. The CDR3 region has the DNA TGTGCCACCAGTGAGCCAGCGGGGGGGGTTGGAGTGGAGACCCAGTACTTC.

This clonotype was detected many times. The CDR3: CASSLLAGDSYEQYF. In nucleotides, the CDR3 is TGTGCCAGCAGCTTACTAGCGGGAGATTCCTACGAGCAGTACTTC. This chain uses TRBV27 with TRBJ2-7, with TRBD2 matching over 11 bases. This CDR3 region has 15 residues. The V gene's germline CDR1 is MNHEY and CDR2 SMNVEV (reference sequence). Unmatched junction bases numbered 5, after V lost 6 bases and J lost 1 base.

This clonotype was seen a few times. The rearrangement uses TRBV4-1 and TRBJ2-2; no clear D gene. The germline CDR1 and CDR2 sequences are MGHRA and YSYEKL. The germline V and J ends were trimmed by 1 base and 7 bases, with 13 bases remaining between them. The CDR3 consists of 15 residues. The DNA for the CDR3 is TGCGCCAGCAGCCAAGGGCCTCGGAAAGACGGGGAGCTGTTTTTT. It encodes CASSQGPRKDGELFF.

This clonotype has a count of ten or more. The chain is built from TRBV2 and TRBJ2-1; D gene uncertain. The CDR3 has 14 residues. V gave up 1 base and J gave up 7 bases, with 11 bases separating them. Germline V CDR1 and CDR2: SNHLY, FYNNEI. CDR3 region: CASSEDWRLNEQFF. CDR3 DNA sequence: TGTGCCAGCAGTGAAGATTGGAGACTGAATGAGCAGTTCTTC. The full variable domain, with the rest looked up from reference TRBV2 and TRBJ2-1, is EPEVTQTPSHQVTQMGQEVILRCVPISNHLYFYWYRQILGQKVEFLVSFYNNEISEKSEIFDDQFSVERPDGSNFTLKIRSTKLEDSAMYFCASSEDWRLNEQFFGPGTRLTVL.

The chain uses TRBV9 and TRBJ2-7, with D possibly TRBD1 on 5 matching bases. V lost 0 bases and J lost 5, with 12 bases in between. The V gene's germline CDR1 is SGDLS and CDR2 YYNGEE. CDR3 length: 14 amino acids. CDR3 amino acids: CASSVGAGKNEQYF. DNA of the CDR3: TGTGCCAGCAGCGTAGGGGCAGGGAAGAACGAGCAGTACTTC.

This clonotype was detected ten times or more. The chain carries TRBV20-1 and TRBJ2-3; D is possibly TRBD1 (6 bases). Trimming pared 1 base from V and 0 bases from J, leaving 17 bases between. CDR1 and CDR2 (germline): DFQATT, SNEGSKA (reference sequence). The CDR3 is 17 amino acids. As DNA, the CDR3 is TGCAGTGCTAGAGGGTCATGGGCAGGGGCGAGCACAGATACGCAGTATTTT. This gives the protein CSARGSWAGASTDTQYF.

The chain joins TRBV6-2 or TRBV6-3 to TRBJ2-5; 9 nucleotides match TRBD2. Germline V CDR1 and CDR2: MNHEY, SVGEGT. V lost 4 bases to trimming and J lost 1 base; unmatched junction nucleotides: 4. The CDR3 totals 15 residues. The CDR3 region has the DNA TGTGCCAGCAGTTCCCCTAGCGGGACCCAAGAGACCCAGTACTTC. Protein: CASSSPSGTQETQYF.

This clonotype was observed many times. This chain links TRBV12-3 or TRBV12-4 with TRBJ2-4; D call uncertain. The CDR3 covers 18 residues. V shed 1 base and J shed 1 base, with 17 bases lying between them. The CDR3 loop is CASSLGGGTRSAKNIQYF. CDR3 bases: TGTGCCAGCAGTTTAGGCGGTGGAACTCGATCGGCCAAAAACATTCAGTACTTC.

This clonotype was detected many times. The CDR3 reads CASSLGDGAFF. CDR3 in DNA: TGTGCCAGCAGCTTAGGGGATGGGGCTTTCTTT. The rearrangement uses TRBV5-6 and TRBJ1-1; D perhaps matches TRBD1 (5 bases). V dropped 2 bases and J dropped 11 bases, with 10 bases sitting between them. The CDR3 contains 11 residues. The germline CDR1 and CDR2 sequences are SGHDT and YYEEEE.

This clonotype was seen repeatedly, ten times or more. The chain carries TRBV6-6 and TRBJ2-7, with D unclear. This CDR3 has 15 residues. Looked up from germline, CDR1 is MNHNY and CDR2 is SVGAGI (reference sequence). V lost 0 bases and J lost 1, with 10 bases in between. The CDR3 sequence: CASSYSDAVSYEQYF. In DNA form, the CDR3 reads TGTGCCAGCAGTTACTCGGATGCGGTGTCCTACGAGCAGTACTTC.

V and J are TRBV28 and TRBJ2-1; D is perhaps TRBD1 (5 bases). This CDR3 spans 12 amino acids. Germline V gene lookup returns CDR1 MDHEN and CDR2 SYDVKM. With 7 bases removed from V and 7 bases from J, the gap between germline ends came to 11 bases. Here the CDR3 DNA reads TGTGCCAGCACAGGGAATTGGAATGAGCAGTTCTTC. It translates to CASTGNWNEQFF. Combining the CDR3 with reference TRBV28 and TRBJ2-1 gives the whole variable domain DVKVTQSSRYLVKRTGEKVFLECVQDMDHENMFWYRQDPGLGLRLIYFSYDVKMKEKGDIPEGYSVSREKKERFSLILESASTNQTSMYLCASTGNWNEQFFGPGTRLTVL.

This clonotype was seen only a few times. The chain employs TRBV28 and TRBJ1-2, with a weak D call TRBD1 (5 bases). The germline gives CDR1 MDHEN, CDR2 SYDVKM. Trimming took 6 bases from V and 2 from J, leaving 13 bases between them. This CDR3 is built from 14 residues. In DNA, the CDR3 is TGTGCCAGCAGGGGGGGTGTCATCAACTATGGCTACACCTTC. It yields the protein CASRGGVINYGYTF.

This clonotype was picked up many times. The chain is built from TRBV29-1 and TRBJ2-1; D is unclear. The CDR3 is 13 residues long. Germline values: CDR1 SQVTM, CDR2 ANQGSEA. Trimming removed 0 bases from V and 4 bases from J, with 7 bases in between. CDR3 in amino acids: CSVEEGSYNEQFF. Here the CDR3 DNA reads TGCAGCGTTGAAGAGGGCTCGTACAATGAGCAGTTCTTC.

This clonotype was seen many times. The chain joins TRBV27 to TRBJ1-5; the match to TRBD1 covers 7 bases. Looked up from germline, CDR1 is MNHEY and CDR2 is SMNVEV (reference sequence). The CDR3 has 15 amino acids. V was pared by 5 bases and J by 5 bases, with 9 bases of the junction left unmatched. CDR3 sequence (DNA): TGTGCCAGCAGTCCACTCCAGGGGGGGGATCAGCCCCAGCATTTT. Its protein product is CASSPLQGGDQPQHF.